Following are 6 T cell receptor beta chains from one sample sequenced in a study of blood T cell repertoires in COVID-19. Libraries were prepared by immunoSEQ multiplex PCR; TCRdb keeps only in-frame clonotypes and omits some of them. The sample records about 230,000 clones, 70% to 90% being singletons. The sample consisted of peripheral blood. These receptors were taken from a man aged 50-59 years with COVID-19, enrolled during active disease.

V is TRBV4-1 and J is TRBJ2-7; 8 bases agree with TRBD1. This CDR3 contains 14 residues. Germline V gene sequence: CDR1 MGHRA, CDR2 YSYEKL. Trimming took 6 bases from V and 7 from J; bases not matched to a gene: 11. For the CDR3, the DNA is TGCGCCAGCAGTCCCCCGGACAGGGCCACTGAGCAGTACTTC. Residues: CASSPPDRATEQYF.

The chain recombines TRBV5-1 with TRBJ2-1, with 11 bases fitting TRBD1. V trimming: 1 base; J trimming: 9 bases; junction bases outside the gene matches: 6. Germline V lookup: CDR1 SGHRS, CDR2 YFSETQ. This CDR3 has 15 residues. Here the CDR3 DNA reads TGCGCCAGCAGCTTGAGGACAGGGGGCAGTTCTGAGCAGTTCTTC. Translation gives CASSLRTGGSSEQFF.

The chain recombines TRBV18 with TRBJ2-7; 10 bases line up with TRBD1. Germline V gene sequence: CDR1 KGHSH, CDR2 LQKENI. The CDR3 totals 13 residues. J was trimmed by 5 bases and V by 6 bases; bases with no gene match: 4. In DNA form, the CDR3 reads TGTGCCAGCTCGTCGGGACAGGGGAACGAGCAGTACTTC. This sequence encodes CASSSGQGNEQYF.

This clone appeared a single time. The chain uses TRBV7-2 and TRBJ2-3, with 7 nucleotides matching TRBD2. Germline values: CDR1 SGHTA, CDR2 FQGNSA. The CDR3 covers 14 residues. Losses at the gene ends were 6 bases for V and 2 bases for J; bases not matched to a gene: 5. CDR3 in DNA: TGTGCCAGCAGGTGGGACTATAACACAGATACGCAGTATTTT. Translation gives CASRWDYNTDTQYF.

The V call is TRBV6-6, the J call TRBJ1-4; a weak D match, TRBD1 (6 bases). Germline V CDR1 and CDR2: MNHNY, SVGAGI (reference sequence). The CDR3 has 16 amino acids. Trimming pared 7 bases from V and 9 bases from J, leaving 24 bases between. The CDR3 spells CASTTGTEFGVKKLFF. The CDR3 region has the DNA TGTGCCAGCACTACAGGGACCGAGTTCGGGGTAAAAAAACTGTTTTTT.

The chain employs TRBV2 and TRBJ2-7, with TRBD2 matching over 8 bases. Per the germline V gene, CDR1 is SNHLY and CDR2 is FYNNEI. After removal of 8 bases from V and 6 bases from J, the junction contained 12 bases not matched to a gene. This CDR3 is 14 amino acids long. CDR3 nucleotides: TGTGCCAGCGCCGGGGGGGATTCCTATGGCGAGCAGTACTTC. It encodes CASAGGDSYGEQYF.